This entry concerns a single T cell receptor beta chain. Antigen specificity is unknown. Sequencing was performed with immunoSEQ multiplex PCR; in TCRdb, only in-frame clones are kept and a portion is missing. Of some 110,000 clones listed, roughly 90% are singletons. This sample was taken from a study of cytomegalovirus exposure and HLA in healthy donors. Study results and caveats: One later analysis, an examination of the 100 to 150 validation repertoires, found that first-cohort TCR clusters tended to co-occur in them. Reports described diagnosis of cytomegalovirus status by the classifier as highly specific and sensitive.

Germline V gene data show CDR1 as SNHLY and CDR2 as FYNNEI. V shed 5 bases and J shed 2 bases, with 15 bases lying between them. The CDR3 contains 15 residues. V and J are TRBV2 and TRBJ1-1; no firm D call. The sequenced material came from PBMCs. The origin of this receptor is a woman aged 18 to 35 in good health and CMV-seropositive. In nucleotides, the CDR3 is TGTGCCAGCAGTTATGCTGCGGCGGGAAACACTGAAGCTTTCTTT. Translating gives CASSYAAAGNTEAFF.